A selection of T cell receptor beta chains follows, all from one sample in a study of CDR3 diversity in severe acne. TCRdb used MiXCR to reprocess the PCR reads, holding one entry per CDR3 protein. The sample lists 97,000 or so distinct CDR3 sequences; around 53% were seen once. The sample taken for sequencing was blood. The receptors were gathered from a male donor with acne. The CDR3 runs from the conserved cysteine through the conserved F or W. D genes are given only for firm matches. Size values are once, few and many counts, or a class for expanded clones, and some rows have none.

TRBJ2-7	TRBD1	.	TRBV20-1	CSAQDRDAYEQYF	TGCAGTGCTCAAGACAGGGACGCCTACGAGCAGTACTTC
TRBJ2-3	TRBD2	once	TRBV3-1	CASSPAPGTSGGDTQYF	TGTGCCAGCAGCCCCGCCCCGGGGACTAGCGGGGGGGATACGCAGTATTTT
TRBJ2-3	.	many	TRBV20-1	CSARPPSTDTQYF	TGCAGTGCTAGACCCCCTAGCACAGATACGCAGTATTTT
TRBJ2-2	.	.	TRBV6-6	CASSYYGLASAGELFF	TGTGCCAGCAGTTACTATGGTCTAGCATCTGCCGGGGAGCTGTTTTTT
TRBJ2-7	TRBD1	.	TRBV6-5	CASSYRGPDEQYF	TGTGCCAGCAGTTACAGGGGGCCGGACGAGCAGTACTTC
TRBJ1-1	TRBD1	.	TRBV24-1	CAADRGMHTEAFF	TGTGCCGCCGACAGGGGGATGCACACTGAAGCTTTCTTT
TRBJ2-7	.	few	TRBV10-3	CASSPGLAYEQYF	TGTGCCAGCAGTCCCGGTCTCGCCTACGAGCAGTACTTC
TRBJ2-7	.	.	TRBV20-1	CSARDRQAPLYEQYF	TGCAGTGCTAGAGACAGACAGGCTCCTCTCTACGAGCAGTACTTC
TRBJ2-7	TRBD1	.	TRBV7-3	CASSSRTGAYGEQYF	TGTGCCAGCAGCTCCCGGACAGGGGCGTATGGCGAGCAGTACTTC
TRBJ1-2	TRBD1	.	TRBV12-3/TRBV12-4	CASSKTGDGYTF	TGTGCCAGCAGTAAGACAGGGGATGGCTACACCTTC
TRBJ1-5	.	.	TRBV24-1	CATSDRSNQPQHF	TGTGCCACCAGTGATCGTAGCAATCAGCCCCAGCATTTT
TRBJ2-1	TRBD1	.	TRBV3-1	CASRGRGSYEQFF	TGTGCCAGCAGGGGCAGGGGGTCCTATGAGCAGTTCTTC
TRBJ1-1	.	.	TRBV2	CASSDNPRANEAFF	TGTGCCAGCAGTGATAATCCCAGGGCGAATGAAGCTTTCTTT
TRBJ2-7	.	.	TRBV9	CASSSSTYEQYF	TGTGCCAGCAGTTCAAGTACCTACGAGCAGTACTTC
TRBJ2-7	TRBD1	many	TRBV15	CATCRDRGGEQYF	TGTGCCACGTGCAGGGACAGGGGCGGCGAGCAGTACTTC
TRBJ2-1	.	.	TRBV24-1	CATQADSNQQFF	TGTGCCACCCAAGCGGATAGCAATCAGCAGTTCTTC
TRBJ1-1	TRBD1	.	TRBV18	CASSPLTGAAEAFF	TGTGCCAGCTCACCACTTACAGGGGCTGCCGAAGCTTTCTTT
TRBJ1-5	.	.	TRBV7-9	CASSLKGQPQHF	TGTGCCAGCAGCTTAAAAGGGCAGCCCCAGCATTTT
TRBJ2-3	.	many	TRBV20-1	CSAPPTGLTDTQYF	TGCAGTGCCCCCCCGACAGGACTTACAGATACGCAGTATTTT
TRBJ2-1	TRBD2	.	TRBV29-1	CSVSRLAGGQFF	TGCAGCGTGTCCCGACTAGCGGGAGGGCAGTTCTTC
TRBJ1-6	.	few	TRBV30	CAWSGQVNSPLHF	TGTGCCTGGAGTGGTCAGGTGAATTCACCCCTCCACTTT
TRBJ1-1	.	.	TRBV19	CASSMSAWTNAFF	TGTGCCAGTAGTATGTCGGCCTGGACAAATGCTTTCTTT
TRBJ1-3	.	many	TRBV5-8	CASSLLGGNTIYF	TGTGCCAGCAGCTTATTGGGGGGAAACACCATATATTTT
TRBJ2-5	TRBD2	few	TRBV7-6	CASRQGTSGRGETQYF	TGTGCCAGCAGACAGGGGACTAGCGGGAGGGGAGAGACCCAGTACTTC
TRBJ2-2	.	many	TRBV12-3/TRBV12-4	CASSFKGAGELFF	TGTGCCAGCAGTTTCAAGGGGGCCGGGGAGCTGTTTTTT
TRBJ2-7	.	.	TRBV5-5	CASSLEMTEYYEQYF	TGTGCCAGCAGCTTAGAAATGACAGAATACTACGAGCAGTACTTC
TRBJ2-2	TRBD1	many	TRBV10-3	CAISESAGGTGELFF	TGTGCCATCAGTGAGTCGGCAGGGGGAACCGGGGAGCTGTTTTTT
TRBJ1-1	.	few	TRBV6-1	CASSVLGITEAFF	TGTGCCAGCAGTGTACTTGGCATCACTGAAGCTTTCTTT
TRBJ2-2	.	many	TRBV5-8	CASSLGRERNGELFF	TGTGCCAGCAGCTTGGGACGGGAGCGTAACGGGGAGCTGTTTTTT
TRBJ2-3	.	.	TRBV12-3/TRBV12-4	CASASRKVDTQYF	TGTGCCAGCGCCAGCAGGAAGGTAGATACGCAGTATTTT
TRBJ2-7	.	once	TRBV2	CASSYGLYEQYF	TGTGCCAGCAGTTACGGACTCTACGAGCAGTACTTC
TRBJ2-2	.	.	TRBV12-3/TRBV12-4	CASTASLNTGELFF	TGTGCCAGCACCGCGTCCCTGAACACCGGGGAGCTGTTTTTT
TRBJ2-7	TRBD2	many	TRBV7-6	CASSPPRGESPSYEQYF	TGTGCCAGCAGCCCCCCGCGGGGGGAATCCCCTTCATACGAGCAGTACTTC
TRBJ1-5	.	.	TRBV6-5	CASRVGWAQHF	TGTGCCAGCCGTGTAGGTTGGGCCCAGCATTTT
TRBJ2-7	.	many	TRBV6-1	CASSERGTGSSGSSYEQYF	TGTGCCAGCAGTGAACGAGGGACAGGGTCCAGCGGGAGCTCCTACGAGCAGTACTTC
TRBJ2-7	TRBD2	many	TRBV7-3	CASSLSQASGTYEQYF	TGTGCCAGCAGCTTAAGTCAGGCTAGCGGTACCTACGAGCAGTACTTC
TRBJ2-5	TRBD2	.	TRBV10-3	CAIGAGALWETQYF	TGTGCCATCGGGGCGGGAGCCCTCTGGGAGACCCAGTACTTC
TRBJ1-4	.	few	TRBV19	CASGGPLYEKLFF	TGTGCCAGCGGGGGGCCCCTATACGAAAAACTGTTTTTT
TRBJ1-5	TRBD1	many	TRBV6-5	CASSRRQGDQPQHF	TGTGCCAGCAGCAGAAGACAGGGGGATCAGCCCCAGCATTTT
TRBJ2-1	TRBD2	few	TRBV3-1	CASRGLAGDSEQFF	TGTGCCAGCCGGGGACTAGCGGGCGATAGTGAGCAGTTCTTC
TRBJ2-3	.	.	TRBV7-2	CASSLKVGAHSTDTQYF	TGTGCCAGCAGCTTAAAAGTGGGAGCACATAGCACAGATACGCAGTATTTT
TRBJ1-6	.	many	TRBV6-1	CASSERWQGYSPLHF	TGTGCCAGCAGTGAACGGTGGCAGGGTTATTCACCCCTCCACTTT
TRBJ2-7	.	few	TRBV27	CASSLSPRGIHEQYF	TGTGCCAGCAGTTTATCGCCCCGAGGGATCCACGAGCAGTACTTC
TRBJ2-7	.	many	TRBV5-1	CASSLEVGHSSYEQYF	TGCGCCAGCAGCTTGGAAGTGGGACACAGCTCCTACGAGCAGTACTTC
TRBJ2-1	TRBD2	.	TRBV19	CASRGRGWDEQFF	TGTGCCAGTAGAGGGCGGGGGTGGGATGAGCAGTTCTTC
TRBJ2-5	.	.	TRBV9	CASSVDQETQYF	TGTGCCAGCAGCGTAGACCAAGAGACCCAGTACTTC
TRBJ1-5	TRBD1	.	TRBV28	CASSWLGTDYQPQHF	TGTGCCAGCAGTTGGCTCGGGACAGATTATCAGCCCCAGCATTTT
TRBJ2-7	.	.	TRBV24-1	CATSGPSLGEQYF	TGTGCCACCAGTGGTCCTAGCCTTGGCGAGCAGTACTTC
TRBJ2-7	.	many	TRBV15	CATSRELGGYEQYF	TGTGCCACCAGCAGAGAACTCGGCGGATACGAGCAGTACTTC
TRBJ2-7	.	many	TRBV12-3/TRBV12-4	CASRSGHYEQYF	TGTGCCAGCAGGAGTGGCCACTACGAGCAGTACTTC
TRBJ2-5	TRBD2	.	TRBV12-3/TRBV12-4	CASSPRLAGYPGVF	TGTGCCAGCAGTCCTCGACTAGCGGGCTATCCTGGGGTCTTC
TRBJ2-3	TRBD2	many	TRBV10-1	CASSGPGTSGSRGTDTQYF	TGCGCCAGCAGTGGACCCGGGACTAGCGGGAGTAGGGGCACAGATACGCAGTATTTT
TRBJ1-1	.	.	TRBV7-9	CASSYLGGTEAFF	TGTGCCAGCAGCTATCTTGGGGGCACTGAAGCTTTCTTT
TRBJ2-5	TRBD1	.	TRBV12-3/TRBV12-4	CASMPGQGLETQYF	TGTGCCAGCATGCCTGGACAGGGTCTTGAGACCCAGTACTTC
TRBJ2-7	TRBD2	.	TRBV9	CASSVEGAGDEQYF	TGTGCCAGCAGCGTAGAGGGAGCGGGAGACGAGCAGTACTTC